This T cell receptor beta chain was profiled in a study of human T cells and chemical hapten exposure. Between the trimmed V and J ends, which lost 4 bases and 0 bases, there was a span of 11 bases. From germline, CDR1 is SGHRS and CDR2 YFSETQ. The CDR3 runs to 15 residues. The sample's time point: patch test 1, 2 weeks after DPC sensitization. Treatment: therapeutic diphenylcyclopropenone sensitization with weekly scalp DPC. MiXCR, run by TCRdb on the RACE reads, gives a single entry per CDR3 protein. The sample includes roughly 180,000 distinct CDR3 sequences, around 20% seen only once; the top ten take about 6.7%.

Sample: whole blood, taken in connection with sensitization to the hapten diphenylcyclopropenone (DPC). The rearrangement links TRBV5-1 to TRBJ2-1, with no clear D. The clonotype was recovered from a woman between 45 and 65 years old with alopecia areata. Some clones in this sample may be carry-over from other donors' samples. In nucleotides, the CDR3 is TGCGCCAGCAGCGAAACTCCGAGCTCCTACAATGAGCAGTTCTTC. Encoded protein: CASSETPSSYNEQFF.